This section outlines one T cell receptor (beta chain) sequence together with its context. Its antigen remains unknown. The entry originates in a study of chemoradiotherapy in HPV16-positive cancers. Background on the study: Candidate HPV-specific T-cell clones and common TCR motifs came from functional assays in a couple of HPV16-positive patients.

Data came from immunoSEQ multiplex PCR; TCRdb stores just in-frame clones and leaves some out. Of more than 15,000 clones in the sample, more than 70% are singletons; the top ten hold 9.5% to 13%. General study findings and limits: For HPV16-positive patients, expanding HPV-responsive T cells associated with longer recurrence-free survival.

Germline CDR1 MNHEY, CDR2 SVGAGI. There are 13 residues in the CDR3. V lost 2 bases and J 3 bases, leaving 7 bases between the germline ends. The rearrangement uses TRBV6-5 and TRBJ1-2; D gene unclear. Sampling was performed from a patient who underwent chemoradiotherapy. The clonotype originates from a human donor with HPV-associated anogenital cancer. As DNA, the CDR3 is TGTGCCAGCAGTTACGGCAGCCACTATGGCTACACCTTC. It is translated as CASSYGSHYGYTF.